The 13 T cell receptor beta chains below were found in one sample sequenced in a study of monozygotic twins with inflammatory bowel disease (dated by TCRdb to about 2019). The library came from 5' RACE. Sequencing was carried out with an Illumina HiSeq 2500. One entry per CDR3 protein sequence results from the TCRdb reprocessing of the reads, with DNA left out. The record for this sample contains some 90,000 distinct CDR3 sequences. Around 6.8% of the sample is held by the ten biggest clonotypes. The sequencing sample was made of blood. All receptors derive from a human donor with ulcerative colitis or Crohn's disease, or a healthy co-twin of an affected twin (not recorded which).

The chain joins TRBV12-3 or TRBV12-4 to TRBJ2-2; the D call of TRBD1 rests on TCRdb alone, since no DNA is present to check it. The CDR3 is 14 amino acids. CDR3 residues: CASTALQATGELFF.

This rearrangement joins TRBV27 to TRBJ2-3; the TRBD1 assignment by TCRdb is unverifiable without DNA. Germline values: CDR1 MNHEY, CDR2 SMNVEV (reference sequence). This CDR3 is 15 amino acids long. The CDR3 spells CASSPGTGTADTQYF.

The J gene is TRBJ2-1, the V gene TRBV7-9. Germline loops: CDR1 SEHNR, CDR2 FQNEAQ (reference sequence). This CDR3 region has 14 residues. CDR3 loop: CASSLTDRTNEQFF. The full variable domain, completed using reference TRBV7-9 and TRBJ2-1, is DTGVSQNPRHKITKRGQNVTFRCDPISEHNRLYWYRQTLGQGPEFLTYFQNEAQLEKSRLLSDRFSAERPKGSFSTLEIQRTEQGDSAMYLCASSLTDRTNEQFFGPGTRLTVL.

The chain recombines TRBV28 with TRBJ1-2; TCRdb returns TRBD1, unconfirmable since there is no DNA. The germline CDR1 and CDR2 sequences are MDHEN and SYDVKM. The CDR3 spans 15 residues. CDR3 protein: CASSSLRGPFYGYTF.

The chain links TRBV5-4 to TRBJ1-1; TCRdb outputs TRBD1, but without DNA this stays unchecked. The CDR3 loop spans 15 amino acids. The germline V gene encodes CDR1 SGHNT and CDR2 YYREEE (reference sequence). CDR3 region: CASSLVGQGNTEAFF.

The genes are TRBV5-1 and TRBJ1-2; TCRdb's D call of TRBD1 is untestable without DNA. CDR1 is SGHRS, CDR2 YFSETQ, per germline. This CDR3 has 14 amino acids. The CDR3: CASSSRDAPNGYTF.

CDR3 loop: CASSSGLAGRGDEQFF. The V call is TRBV12-3 or TRBV12-4, the J call TRBJ2-1; TCRdb picks TRBD2, but there is no DNA to check that call. CDR3 length: 16 amino acids.

CDR3 residues: CAISEGAAGGKLFF. The genes are TRBV10-3 and TRBJ1-4. This CDR3 comprises 14 residues. The V gene's germline CDR1 is ENHRY and CDR2 SYGVKD.

This sequence joins TRBV12-3 or TRBV12-4 and TRBJ1-1; TCRdb picks TRBD1, but there is no DNA to check that call. The CDR3 sequence is 12 residues long. This CDR3 reads CASSAGGAKAFF.

This rearrangement joins TRBV7-9 to TRBJ1-4; the TCRdb call, TRBD1, lacks DNA for checking. The CDR3 contains 12 residues. In germline, CDR1 is SEHNR, CDR2 FQNEAQ (reference sequence). CDR3 region: CASSLGGEKLFF.

The rearrangement uses TRBV7-9 and TRBJ1-5; without DNA, the TCRdb call of TRBD1 cannot be checked. In germline, CDR1 is SEHNR, CDR2 FQNEAQ (reference sequence). The CDR3 runs 13 residues. CDR3: CASSLQGVEPQHF.

The chain recombines TRBV20-1 with TRBJ2-7; with no DNA, the TCRdb D assignment of TRBD1 cannot be verified. Germline V gene data show CDR1 as DFQATT and CDR2 as SNEGSKA (reference sequence). CDR3 size: 18 residues. This CDR3 reads CSASGRGRQGRTAYEQYF.

This rearrangement joins TRBV12-3 or TRBV12-4 to TRBJ2-1; TCRdb reports TRBD2, a call that lacks DNA to check it against. The CDR3 contains 15 residues. CDR3 loop: CASSHMSGGVNEQFF.